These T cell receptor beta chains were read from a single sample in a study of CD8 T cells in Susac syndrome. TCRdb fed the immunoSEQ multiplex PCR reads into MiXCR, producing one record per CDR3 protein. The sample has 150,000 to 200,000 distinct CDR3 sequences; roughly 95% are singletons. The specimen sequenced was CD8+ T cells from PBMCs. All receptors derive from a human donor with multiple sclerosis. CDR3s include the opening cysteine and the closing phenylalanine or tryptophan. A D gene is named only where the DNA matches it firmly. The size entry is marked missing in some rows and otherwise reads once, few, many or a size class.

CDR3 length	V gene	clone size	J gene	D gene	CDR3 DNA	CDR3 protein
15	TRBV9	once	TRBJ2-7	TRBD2	TGTGCCAGCAGCCCTCCGGGTAGCGGGAACTACGAGCAGTACTTC	CASSPPGSGNYEQYF
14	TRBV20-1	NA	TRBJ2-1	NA	TGCAGTGCCCAGGCCGTCATACGGGGGAATGAGCAGTTCTTC	CSAQAVIRGNEQFF
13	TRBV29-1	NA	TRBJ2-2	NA	TGCAGCGTTGCGACGGTGCGCACCGGGGAGCTGTTTTTT	CSVATVRTGELFF
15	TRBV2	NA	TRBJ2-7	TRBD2	TGTGCCAGCAGTGGTGAGGCTAGCGGGACCCACGAGCAGTACTTC	CASSGEASGTHEQYF
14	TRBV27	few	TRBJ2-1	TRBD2	TGTGCCAGCAGTTTTAGCGGGGCCTACAATGAGCAGTTCTTC	CASSFSGAYNEQFF
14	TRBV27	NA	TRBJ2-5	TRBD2	TGTGCCAGCAGGCTAGCGGTGGCCGGGGAGACCCAGTACTTC	CASRLAVAGETQYF
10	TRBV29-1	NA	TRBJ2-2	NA	TGCAGCGTTTCGACCGGGGAGCTGTTTTTT	CSVSTGELFF
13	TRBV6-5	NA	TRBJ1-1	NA	TGTGCCAGCAGTTACTCGGGGACCACTGAAGCTTTCTTT	CASSYSGTTEAFF
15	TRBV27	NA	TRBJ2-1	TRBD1	TGTGCCAGCAGTTTAAATAGGCAGGGGGCGAATGAGCAGTTCTTC	CASSLNRQGANEQFF
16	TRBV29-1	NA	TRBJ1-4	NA	TGCAGCGTTGAAGATCCTACAGAAGGCCCGAGGGAAAAACTGTTTTTT	CSVEDPTEGPREKLFF
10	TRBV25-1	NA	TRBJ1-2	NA	TGTGCCAGCAGTGACTATGGCTACACCTTC	CASSDYGYTF
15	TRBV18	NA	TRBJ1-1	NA	TGTGCCAGCTCGCTCGTGTGGGGCGGGAACACTGAAGCTTTCTTT	CASSLVWGGNTEAFF
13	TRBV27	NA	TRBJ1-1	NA	TGTGCCAGCAGTTTGGGGGAGAACACTGAAGCTTTCTTT	CASSLGENTEAFF
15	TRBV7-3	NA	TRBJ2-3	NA	TGTGCCAGCAGCTTACGGTGGGCCCGCACAGATACGCAGTATTTT	CASSLRWARTDTQYF
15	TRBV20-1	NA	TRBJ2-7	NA	TGCAGTGCTAGAGATCAGCGGGACAGGCCCTACGAGCAGTACTTC	CSARDQRDRPYEQYF
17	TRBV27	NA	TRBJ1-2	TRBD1	TGTGCCAGCAGTTTGGAGAGGGGACAGGGAACAATCTATGGCTACACCTTC	CASSLERGQGTIYGYTF
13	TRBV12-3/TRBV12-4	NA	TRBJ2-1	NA	TGTGCCAGCAGTATCCGGGAGTACAATGAGCAGTTCTTC	CASSIREYNEQFF
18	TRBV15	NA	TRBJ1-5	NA	TGTGCCACCAGCAGAACCCATCGCGGAGACGGTAGCAATCAGCCCCAGCATTTT	CATSRTHRGDGSNQPQHF
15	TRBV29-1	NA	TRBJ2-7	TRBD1	TGCAGCGTTGAAGATCCGGGACAGGGGCCCTACGAGCAGTACTTC	CSVEDPGQGPYEQYF
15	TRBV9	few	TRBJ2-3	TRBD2	TGTGCCAGCAGCGTAGCTGGCGGGAGAACAGATACGCAGTATTTT	CASSVAGGRTDTQYF
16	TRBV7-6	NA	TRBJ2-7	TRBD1	TGTGCCAGCAGCTCAGAACAGGGGTTTGTCACCTACGAGCAGTACTTC	CASSSEQGFVTYEQYF
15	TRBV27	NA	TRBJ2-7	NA	TGTGCCAGCGGCTCTCTTCCCACGAGCTCCTACGAGCAGTACTTC	CASGSLPTSSYEQYF
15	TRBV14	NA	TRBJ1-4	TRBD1	TGTGCCAGCAGCACAACCGGGACAGGGGACGGGAAACTGTTTTTT	CASSTTGTGDGKLFF
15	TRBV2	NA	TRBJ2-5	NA	TGTGCCAGCAGTGATGGTCCTCGCTTCCAAGAGACCCAGTACTTC	CASSDGPRFQETQYF
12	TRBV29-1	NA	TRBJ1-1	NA	TGCAGCGTTCTGGGCCAGGCGGGTGAAGCTTTCTTT	CSVLGQAGEAFF
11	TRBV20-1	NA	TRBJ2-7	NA	TGCAGTGCTAGCTCTGTATACGAGCAGTACTTC	CSASSVYEQYF
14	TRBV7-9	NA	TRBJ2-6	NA	TGTGCCAGCAGCGCAGTCTCGTGGGCCAACGTCCTGACTTTC	CASSAVSWANVLTF